A single sample is the source of the 2 T cell receptor beta chains below, sequenced in a study of cytotoxic CD8 clonotypes in ibrutinib-treated CLL. Here immunoSEQ multiplex PCR was the method, and the copy in TCRdb shows in-frame clones only, minus some. The table shows about 130,000 clones, with about 79% occurring only once. Source: PBMCs, taken after 12 months of ibrutinib treatment. These receptors originate from a human donor with chronic lymphocytic leukemia.

This clone has only a few counts. The V call is TRBV4-1, the J call TRBJ1-2; D possibly corresponds to TRBD1 (6 bases). Germline V gene sequence: CDR1 MGHRA, CDR2 YSYEKL. V shed 0 bases and J shed 5 bases, with 16 bases lying between them. CDR3 size: 16 residues. This CDR3 reads CASSQDWVQGMYGYTF. CDR3 DNA: TGCGCCAGCAGCCAAGATTGGGTACAGGGAATGTATGGCTACACCTTC.

The chain employs TRBV9 and TRBJ2-7; 9 bases align to TRBD1. Trimming cost V 4 bases and J 2 bases; bases outside gene matches: 4. The CDR3 extends over 14 amino acids. The germline CDR1 and CDR2 sequences are SGDLS and YYNGEE. CDR3 sequence reads: CASSRGQGTYEQYF. In DNA form, the CDR3 reads TGTGCCAGCAGCCGGGGACAGGGAACCTACGAGCAGTACTTC.